The source of this T cell receptor beta chain is a study of PD-L1 blockade in urothelial cancer. Turning to the study itself: Patients began atezolizumab, 1,200 mg intravenously every 3 weeks, in about 2014. Analyzed time points were 3 weeks (second dose) and 6 weeks after therapy began. Earlier, patients had received 0 to 3 chemotherapy regimens. Study-wide results and caveats: Below-median TCR clonality that was measured in pretreatment blood predicted better survival.

Here immunoSEQ multiplex PCR was the method, and the copy in TCRdb shows in-frame clones only, minus some. This table has under 55,000 clones, around 84% appearing once. In the case of this clone: Its antigen remains unidentified.

Time point specified: pretreatment peripheral blood. The sample consisted of PBMCs, taken around atezolizumab (anti-PD-L1) treatment. The TCR comes from a man between 65 and 79 years old with urothelial cancer.

The CDR3 is CASSPGGAGADTQYF. Written as DNA, the CDR3 is TGTGCCAGCAGCCCAGGGGGCGCAGGGGCAGATACGCAGTATTTT. This chain links TRBV11-3 with TRBJ2-3, with 8 positions matching TRBD1. This CDR3 has 15 residues. From germline, CDR1 is SGHNT and CDR2 YENEEA. Trimming at V came to 5 bases and at J to 4 bases, leaving 8 bases not matched to a gene.